These 7 T cell receptor beta chains were all obtained from the same sample, sequenced in a study of Ad26.COV2.S vaccination and SARS-CoV-2 variants. Clones were sequenced by immunoSEQ multiplex PCR, and TCRdb holds only the in-frame ones, with some missing. Of 300,000 to 350,000 clones listed, around 83% are singletons. Treatment reported: some 20 received Ad26.COV2.S at low or high dose, single or two shots; about five received placebo; per-sample allocation not given. Material that was analyzed had been drawn on day 63 after the first vaccine or placebo injection. Sequencing was performed on peripheral blood, taken in a trial of Ad26.COV2.S vaccine versus placebo. All receptors derive from a person aged 18-65 years who received the Ad26.COV2.S COVID-19 vaccine or a placebo.

The table lists this clone with a count of one. The V gene is TRBV25-1, the J gene TRBJ1-1, with unresolved D. Per germline, CDR1 MGHDK and CDR2 SYGVNS. This CDR3 is 16 amino acids long. V was pared by 2 bases and J by 1 base, with 14 bases between. The CDR3 coding sequence is TGTGCCAGCAGTGAAGAGGGAACAGCGGCGAACACTGAAGCTTTCTTT. Protein product: CASSEEGTAANTEAFF.

The chain couples TRBV9 to TRBJ1-3; no reliable D call. Germline CDR1 is SGDLS and CDR2 is YYNGEE. The CDR3 runs 12 residues. Trimming left V 1 base short and J 8 bases short, with 7 bases between. CDR3 protein: CASSVNGYTIYF. Here the CDR3 DNA reads TGTGCCAGCAGCGTAAACGGCTACACCATATATTTT.

The genes are TRBV10-3 and TRBJ1-1; D ambiguous. Trimming took off 0 bases at V and 1 base at J, with 6 bases between the two ends. Germline values: CDR1 ENHRY, CDR2 SYGVKD. The CDR3 has 14 residues. Here the CDR3 DNA reads TGTGCCATCAGTGAGTCGGGCTCGAACACTGAAGCTTTCTTT. Protein product: CAISESGSNTEAFF.

The V call is TRBV6-5, the J call TRBJ2-2; D is possibly TRBD1 or TRBD2 (6 bases each). Germline-derived CDR1 and CDR2 are MNHEY and SVGAGI. The CDR3 covers 15 residues. Trimming pared 5 bases from V and 4 bases from J, leaving 14 bases between. The CDR3 sequence is CASSTVGGFTGELFF. As DNA, the CDR3 is TGTGCCAGCAGTACAGTAGGGGGGTTCACCGGGGAGCTGTTTTTT.

The rearrangement links TRBV4-1 to TRBJ2-1, with 8 bases identical to TRBD2. Looked up from germline, CDR1 is MGHRA and CDR2 is YSYEKL. V lost 6 bases and J lost 8; bases outside the gene matches: 9. This CDR3 comprises 14 residues. CDR3 in amino acids: CASRGRGVLDEQFF. The DNA of the CDR3 is TGCGCCAGCAGGGGGCGGGGGGTCCTGGATGAGCAGTTCTTC.

The chain joins TRBV18 to TRBJ2-7; D remains ambiguous. From germline, CDR1 is KGHSH and CDR2 LQKENI. This CDR3 has 15 amino acids. V gave up 0 bases and J gave up 0 bases, with 9 bases separating them. CDR3: CASSPPSMSSYEQYF. CDR3 nucleotide sequence: TGTGCCAGCTCACCACCGTCCATGAGCTCCTACGAGCAGTACTTC.

The CDR3 sequence: CASSRTVGGINEQFF. As DNA, the CDR3 is TGTGCCAGCAGTAGGACAGTTGGGGGGATAAATGAGCAGTTCTTC. The J gene is TRBJ2-1, the V gene TRBV27; D tentatively fits TRBD1 or TRBD2 (6 bases each). The CDR3 has 15 residues. Germline V gene lookup returns CDR1 MNHEY and CDR2 SMNVEV (reference sequence). V was trimmed by 5 bases and J by 7 bases, leaving 18 bases between them.